Each of the 14 T cell receptor beta chains below was sequenced from the same sample in a study of beta chain features in type 1 diabetes. General study points: Significant though moderate, a shortening of TCRB CDR3s appeared in all four CD4+ subsets of Type 1 diabetes patients.

Every isolated RNA sample was fully reverse transcribed, so sequencing captured expressed TCRB transcripts. Some clones are missing from TCRdb's copy, which holds only in-frame ones; the method was immunoSEQ multiplex PCR. This sample has 45,000 to 60,000 clones, with around 45% found just once. Their target antigens are unknown. The sample was stem cell memory CD4+ T cells from blood. The receptors were gathered from a man aged 25 to 40 with type 1 diabetes.

The chain links TRBV5-5 to TRBJ1-5, with D perhaps TRBD1 (5 bases). The V end was cut by 2 bases, the J end by 7 bases, with 13 bases between. In germline, CDR1 is SGHKS, CDR2 YYEKEE (reference sequence). The CDR3 length is 14 residues. The CDR3: CASSFAGYEQPQHF. CDR3 nucleotides: TGTGCCAGCAGCTTTGCAGGGTATGAACAGCCCCAGCATTTT.

This clone was observed a handful of times. The chain is built from TRBV9 and TRBJ2-1; D is uncertain. Germline CDR1 SGDLS, CDR2 YYNGEE. The V end lost 4 bases, the J end lost 6 bases, and 17 bases lay between the germline ends. The CDR3 runs to 15 residues. CDR3: CASSPRLSNTNEQFF. DNA for the CDR3: TGTGCCAGCAGCCCCCGTTTGTCCAACACCAATGAGCAGTTCTTC.

The DNA of the CDR3 is TGCGCCAGCAGCCAAGAGCCTTTCCAAGGAGGGCAGTACTTC. It is translated as CASSQEPFQGGQYF. This sequence joins TRBV4-1 and TRBJ2-7, with D possibly matching TRBD2 (5 bases). Trimming cost V 0 bases and J 9 bases, with 15 bases left between them. The CDR3 totals 14 residues. Germline V gene data show CDR1 as MGHRA and CDR2 as YSYEKL.

Only a few counts were recorded for this clone. The genes are TRBV25-1 and TRBJ1-1; TRBD1 matches 7 bases. The CDR3 totals 16 residues. V lost 3 bases to trimming and J lost 1 base; unmatched junction nucleotides: 8. CDR1 and CDR2 (germline): MGHDK, SYGVNS. Here the CDR3 DNA reads TGTGCCAGCAGTGACTGGCGAGGACAGGCGAACACTGAAGCTTTCTTT. It is translated as CASSDWRGQANTEAFF.

This sequence joins TRBV28 and TRBJ1-5, with 8 bases matching TRBD1. J gave up 5 bases and V 6 bases, and 9 bases lay outside the gene matches. CDR3 length equals 15 residues. Germline lookup yields CDR1 MDHEN and CDR2 SYDVKM. CDR3 sequence (DNA): TGTGCCAGCAGGAAATCCGGACAGGGACATCAGCCCCAGCATTTT. This encodes CASRKSGQGHQPQHF.

This clone occurred a few times. The V gene is TRBV7-9, the J gene TRBJ2-7; D is ambiguous. The CDR3 is 11 amino acids. Germline CDR1 reads SEHNR; CDR2 reads FQNEAQ (reference sequence). The V end lost 5 bases, the J end lost 3 bases, and 5 bases lay between the germline ends. The CDR3 loop is CASSPIYEQYF. CDR3 in DNA: TGTGCCAGCAGCCCAATCTACGAGCAGTACTTC. The whole variable domain, filled in from reference TRBV7-9 and TRBJ2-7, reads DTGVSQNPRHKITKRGQNVTFRCDPISEHNRLYWYRQTLGQGPEFLTYFQNEAQLEKSRLLSDRFSAERPKGSFSTLEIQRTEQGDSAMYLCASSPIYEQYFGPGTRLTVT.

The chain recombines TRBV12-2 with TRBJ1-1. TRBV12-2 is a documented pseudogene. This CDR3 region has 16 residues. Here the CDR3 reads CASRLEGEAGGSEAFF. In DNA, the CDR3 is TGTGCAAGTCGCTTAGAAGGGGAGGCGGGAGGGTCTGAAGCTTTCTTT.

This CDR3 reads CASSHVSGRSYEQYF. CDR3 in DNA: TGTGCCAGCAGCCATGTCAGCGGGAGGAGCTACGAGCAGTACTTC. The rearrangement links TRBV5-6 to TRBJ2-7; 9 positions agree with TRBD2. From germline, CDR1 is SGHDT and CDR2 YYEEEE. The CDR3 is 15 amino acids. V shed 4 bases and J 3 bases; nucleotides not matched to a gene: 8.

The rearrangement uses TRBV9 and TRBJ1-1; no reliable D call. This CDR3 contains 14 residues. The germline V and J ends were trimmed by 0 bases and 1 base, with 7 bases remaining between them. CDR1 and CDR2 from the germline V gene are SGDLS and YYNGEE. The CDR3 spells CASSVAVANTEAFF. The DNA for the CDR3 is TGTGCCAGCAGCGTAGCTGTAGCGAACACTGAAGCTTTCTTT.

This sequence joins TRBV18 and TRBJ2-1; weak D call: TRBD2 (6 bases). Per germline, CDR1 KGHSH and CDR2 LQKENI. V was clipped by 5 bases and J by 10 bases, with 12 bases between them. The CDR3 totals 12 residues. CDR3 bases: TGTGCCAGCTCAGTAGGAGGGCTCGAGCAGTTCTTC. This gives the protein CASSVGGLEQFF.

The rearrangement links TRBV7-9 to TRBJ2-7, with TRBD1 matching 7 bases. Germline V CDR1 and CDR2: SEHNR, FQNEAQ (reference sequence). The V and J ends lost 4 bases and 6 bases, in that order; junction bases with no gene match: 9. CDR3 length: 14 amino acids. CDR3 coding DNA: TGTGCCAGCAGCTACACTACAGGGGTGAGCGAGCAGTACTTC. The encoded protein is CASSYTTGVSEQYF.

There are a few counts of this clone. The chain joins TRBV2 to TRBJ2-1; possible D gene TRBD1, 5 bases. This CDR3 has 13 amino acids. Trimming cost V 6 bases and J 9 bases, with 15 bases left between them. Germline lookup yields CDR1 SNHLY and CDR2 FYNNEI. The DNA for the CDR3 is TGTGCCAGCAGCGACAGTTACTCCGTTGAGCAGTTCTTC. Protein sequence: CASSDSYSVEQFF.

This chain connects TRBV29-1 to TRBJ2-5; 8 bases fit TRBD2. From germline, CDR1 is SQVTM and CDR2 ANQGSEA. This CDR3 contains 14 residues. CDR3 sequence (DNA): TGCAGTTATCGGGGGGCGGGGGGCCGAGAGACCCAGTACTTC. Protein product: CSYRGAGGRETQYF.

Concerning this clone itself: Possible read error: a much larger clone is one base away. The chain combines TRBV7-3 with TRBJ2-2; 9 bases agree with TRBD1. J lost 3 bases, V lost 3 bases, and 2 bases had no gene match. CDR3 length equals 15 residues. From germline, CDR1 is SGHTA and CDR2 FQGTGA. The CDR3 region has the DNA TGTGCCAGCAGCTTGACAGGGGGGGACACCGGGGAGCTGTTTTTT. As protein: CASSLTGGDTGELFF.